A single sample gave rise to the 29 T cell receptor beta chains below, sequenced in a study of identical twins. Each CDR3 protein gets one entry after TCRdb re-called the 5' RACE reads with MiXCR. The table lists roughly 690,000 distinct CDR3 sequences, roughly 20% of them singletons. These data were also filed under a second study, of T cells expressing NK-cell markers.

The specimen was PBMCs. All receptors come from a woman aged 18-30 years in good health.

This clonotype was seen a handful of times. The chain couples TRBV4-3 to TRBJ2-3, with 10 positions matching TRBD2. V lost 3 bases to trimming and J lost 4 bases; unmatched junction nucleotides: 4. The CDR3 has 15 residues. Looked up from germline, CDR1 is LGHNA and CDR2 is YSLEER. CDR3: CASSQASGSADTQYF. CDR3 sequence (DNA): TGCGCCAGCAGCCAGGCTAGCGGGAGTGCAGATACGCAGTATTTT.

This clonotype showed up many times. CDR3 sequence reads: CASSSDAGNQPQHF. CDR3 bases: TGTGCCAGCAGTTCGGATGCGGGCAATCAGCCCCAGCATTTT. The J gene is TRBJ1-5, the V gene TRBV28; D gene uncertain. The CDR3 has 14 amino acids. V lost 4 bases and J 2 bases, leaving 9 bases between the germline ends. Germline lookup yields CDR1 MDHEN and CDR2 SYDVKM.

CDR3 loop: CASSRISGGANTGELFF. CDR3 DNA sequence: TGTGCCAGCAGCCGGATTAGCGGGGGGGCAAACACCGGGGAGCTGTTTTTT. The rearrangement links TRBV3-1 to TRBJ2-2; 11 positions match TRBD2. The CDR3 covers 17 residues. With 4 bases clipped from V and 2 bases from J, the junction kept 6 bases outside the gene matches. The germline V gene encodes CDR1 LGHDT and CDR2 YNNKEL (reference sequence).

The chain is built from TRBV4-3 and TRBJ1-2; 10 bases map to TRBD1. Germline-derived CDR1 and CDR2 are LGHNA and YSLEER. This CDR3 comprises 14 residues. The J segment lost 6 bases and the V segment lost 4 bases, leaving 5 bases of the junction unmatched. The CDR3, as DNA: TGCGCCAGCAGCCTGACAGGGGGCGCGAATGGCTACACCTTC. As protein: CASSLTGGANGYTF.

The chain combines TRBV11-2 with TRBJ2-7; D unclear. CDR3 length equals 15 residues. Germline loops: CDR1 SGHAT, CDR2 FQNNGV. V dropped 8 bases and J dropped 4 bases, with 21 bases sitting between them. The CDR3: CASRPGLMALYEQYF. Written as DNA, the CDR3 is TGTGCCAGCCGACCGGGCCTTATGGCCCTATACGAGCAGTACTTC.

The chain couples TRBV4-3 to TRBJ2-7; 9 positions agree with TRBD1. CDR1 is LGHNA and CDR2 is YSLEER in the germline V gene. The CDR3 is 16 amino acids. Germline trimming cut 4 bases from V and 5 bases from J; bases unmatched to any gene: 12. CDR3 in amino acids: CASSLSLGTGLNEQYF. CDR3 DNA sequence: TGCGCCAGCAGCCTATCTCTTGGGACAGGGTTGAACGAGCAGTACTTC.

J is TRBJ2-1 and V is TRBV12-3 or TRBV12-4; D is tentatively TRBD1 or TRBD2 (5 bases each). CDR3 size: 12 residues. Trimming cost V 3 bases and J 11 bases, with 11 bases left between them. DNA of the CDR3: TGTGCCAGCAGTTTCGGGGACGTTAAGCAGTTCTTC. Translated, it gives CASSFGDVKQFF.

The V and J genes are TRBV7-6 and TRBJ2-7; 9 bases are shared with TRBD1. V shed 4 bases and J 5 bases; nucleotides not matched to a gene: 9. CDR3 length equals 15 residues. Per the germline V gene, CDR1 is SGHVS and CDR2 is FNYEAQ. The CDR3, as DNA: TGTGCCAGCAGCTCCTCGGGACAGGGTCAACACGAGCAGTACTTC. Translation gives CASSSSGQGQHEQYF.

This clonotype was counted a few times. V usage is TRBV20-1 and J usage is TRBJ1-5; the D is unclear. Germline CDR1 is DFQATT and CDR2 is SNEGSKA (reference sequence). The CDR3 is 14 amino acids. The V gene lost 6 bases and the J gene lost 1 base, with 13 bases spanning the gap. The CDR3 loop is CSAAEGQSNQPQHF. The CDR3 DNA reads TGCAGTGCCGCCGAGGGTCAGAGCAATCAGCCCCAGCATTTT.

This chain joins TRBV20-1 and TRBJ2-5, with D perhaps matching TRBD1 or TRBD2 (6 bases each). V was trimmed by 3 bases and J by 4 bases, leaving 12 bases between them. Germline-derived CDR1 and CDR2 are DFQATT and SNEGSKA (reference sequence). The CDR3 is 13 residues long. The CDR3 coding sequence is TGCAGTGCTAGCGAGGGGGGCTCAGAGACCCAGTACTTC. Encoded protein: CSASEGGSETQYF.

This clonotype showed up just a few times. The rearrangement uses TRBV5-1 and TRBJ2-3, with D possibly matching TRBD2 (6 bases). The V end was cut by 4 bases, the J end by 3 bases, with 21 bases between. The V gene's germline CDR1 is SGHRS and CDR2 YFSETQ. This CDR3 comprises 17 residues. The CDR3 region is CASSPRPPAGRTDTQYF. As DNA, the CDR3 is TGCGCCAGCAGCCCCCGCCCCCCCGCGGGAAGGACAGATACGCAGTATTTT.

The rearrangement uses TRBV9 and TRBJ2-7; D may be TRBD1 (6 bases). V shed 0 bases and J shed 6 bases, with 7 bases lying between them. CDR1 is SGDLS and CDR2 is YYNGEE in the germline V gene. CDR3 length: 12 amino acids. The CDR3 region is CASSVEGGEQYF. The CDR3 DNA reads as TGTGCCAGCAGCGTAGAAGGGGGCGAGCAGTACTTC.

This clonotype showed up many times. V is TRBV7-9 and J is TRBJ2-1; D uncertain. CDR3 length: 13 amino acids. V dropped 0 bases and J dropped 7 bases, with 7 bases sitting between them. Per germline, CDR1 SEHNR and CDR2 FQNEAQ (reference sequence). DNA for the CDR3: TGTGCCAGCAGCTTAGCTGGCAAAAATGAGCAGTTCTTC. Residues: CASSLAGKNEQFF.

This clonotype was counted many times. V gene TRBV9 combines with J gene TRBJ1-5, with 8 bases matching TRBD1. The length of the CDR3 is 13 residues. The germline gives CDR1 SGDLS, CDR2 YYNGEE. Trimming cost V 5 bases and J 7 bases; bases outside gene matches: 5. In nucleotides, the CDR3 is TGTGCCAGCAGTTCAGGGGGCGGCCAGCCCCAGCATTTT. This codes for CASSSGGGQPQHF.

This chain joins TRBV5-5 and TRBJ2-7, with a tentative D call TRBD2 (6 bases). Trimming removed 4 bases at V and 5 bases at J, with 16 bases between. This CDR3 has 14 amino acids. CDR1 is SGHKS and CDR2 is YYEKEE in the germline V gene (reference sequence). The CDR3 spells CASSLTRRLHEQYF. As DNA, the CDR3 is TGTGCCAGCAGCCTGACTAGACGGCTCCACGAGCAGTACTTC.

This clonotype was observed at least ten times. The genes are TRBV7-2 and TRBJ2-7; D gene uncertain. This CDR3 spans 12 amino acids. CDR1 is SGHTA, CDR2 FQGNSA, per germline. Trimming pared 5 bases from V and 3 bases from J, leaving 8 bases between. In nucleotides, the CDR3 is TGTGCCAGCAGCCTTGTAAACTACGAGCAGTACTTC. Protein: CASSLVNYEQYF.

J is TRBJ2-1 and V is TRBV15, with TRBD2 matching 9 bases. This CDR3 comprises 16 residues. Germline CDR1 and CDR2: LNHNV and YYDKDF (reference sequence). V lost 0 bases to trimming and J lost 5 bases; unmatched junction nucleotides: 5. CDR3 amino acids: CATSRDPSGVNNEQFF. CDR3 bases: TGTGCCACCAGCAGAGATCCTAGCGGGGTAAACAATGAGCAGTTCTTC.

This clonotype was picked up a small number of times. The chain joins TRBV20-1 to TRBJ1-1; no clear D. This CDR3 region has 12 residues. The V and J ends lost 0 bases and 10 bases respectively, with 12 bases between them. From germline, CDR1 is DFQATT and CDR2 SNEGSKA (reference sequence). The chain's CDR3 is CSARDHGFGAFF. In nucleotides, the CDR3 is TGCAGTGCTAGAGATCACGGTTTTGGAGCTTTCTTT.

This clonotype turned up a few times. The chain carries TRBV6-5 and TRBJ1-1; D uncertain. Trimming removed 10 bases at V and 7 bases at J, with 10 bases between. Germline V lookup: CDR1 MNHEY, CDR2 SVGAGI. This CDR3 contains 10 residues. The CDR3 region is CATKDREAFF. CDR3 coding DNA: TGTGCCACCAAAGACCGTGAAGCTTTCTTT.

There are many counts of this clonotype. The rearrangement links TRBV7-2 to TRBJ2-1; no reliable D call. The germline CDR1 and CDR2 sequences are SGHTA and FQGNSA. The V and J ends lost 5 bases and 0 bases respectively, with 11 bases between them. The CDR3 length is 15 residues. The CDR3 DNA is TGTGCCAGCAGCCCGGCGGCCAGCTCCTACAATGAGCAGTTCTTC. Translation gives CASSPAASSYNEQFF.

V and J are TRBV11-2 and TRBJ2-3; 7 bases line up with TRBD2. Germline loops: CDR1 SGHAT, CDR2 FQNNGV. J lost 5 bases, V lost 5 bases, and 10 bases had no gene match. CDR3 length equals 15 residues. The CDR3 loop is CASSRGASGGDTQYF. The CDR3 region has the DNA TGTGCCAGCAGCCGGGGAGCTAGCGGAGGAGATACGCAGTATTTT.

This clonotype was observed a few times. The chain has TRBV12-3 or TRBV12-4 and TRBJ1-2; tentatively, D is TRBD1 (5 bases). Trimming stripped 6 bases from V and 4 bases from J, with 18 bases between. The length of the CDR3 is 15 residues. CDR3 bases: TGTGCCAGCAGCTTTCAGCTGGTAGGGACCTATGGCTACACCTTC. It encodes CASSFQLVGTYGYTF.

This clonotype was observed many times. The chain employs TRBV20-1 and TRBJ2-5; D may correspond to TRBD1 or TRBD2 (5 bases each). Trimming stripped 2 bases from V and 4 bases from J, with 8 bases between. The CDR3 runs to 12 residues. CDR1 and CDR2 from the germline V gene are DFQATT and SNEGSKA (reference sequence). The CDR3 loop reads CSARPGTETQYF. As DNA, the CDR3 is TGCAGTGCTAGACCGGGGACAGAGACCCAGTACTTC.

The rearrangement uses TRBV6-1 and TRBJ2-7; D may correspond to TRBD1 or TRBD2 (5 bases each). This CDR3 contains 16 residues. Germline V gives CDR1 MNHNS, CDR2 SASEGT. V lost 6 bases and J 0 bases, leaving 18 bases between the germline ends. CDR3 residues: CASRPDGATRSYEQYF. The DNA of the CDR3 is TGTGCCAGCAGACCCGACGGGGCCACCCGCTCCTACGAGCAGTACTTC.

The rearrangement joins TRBV7-2 to TRBJ1-1, with unresolved D. The CDR3 loop spans 13 amino acids. Germline lookup yields CDR1 SGHTA and CDR2 FQGNSA. The V gene lost 3 bases and the J gene lost 5 bases, with 10 bases spanning the gap. The CDR3 DNA sequence: TGTGCCAGCAGCTTGTTGCACGGGACTGAAGCTTTCTTT. Its translation: CASSLLHGTEAFF. Combining the CDR3 with reference TRBV7-2 and TRBJ1-1 gives the whole variable domain GAGVSQSPSNKVTEKGKDVELRCDPISGHTALYWYRQSLGQGLEFLIYFQGNSAPDKSGLPSDRFSAERTGGSVSTLTIQRTQQEDSAVYLCASSLLHGTEAFFGQGTRLTVV.

The rearrangement joins TRBV7-9 to TRBJ2-7; D is perhaps TRBD1 (6 bases). V was clipped by 4 bases and J by 3 bases, with 19 bases between them. Germline V gene lookup returns CDR1 SEHNR and CDR2 FQNEAQ (reference sequence). CDR3 length: 16 amino acids. This CDR3 reads CASSSTRRDTLYEQYF. CDR3 in DNA: TGTGCCAGCAGCTCAACGCGCCGGGACACCCTCTACGAGCAGTACTTC.

J is TRBJ1-3 and V is TRBV10-3, with D uncertain. This CDR3 has 12 amino acids. V shed 3 bases and J shed 0 bases, with 0 bases lying between them. The germline V gene encodes CDR1 ENHRY and CDR2 SYGVKD. The CDR3 DNA follows: TGTGCCATCAGTGACTCTGGAAACACCATATATTTT. Translating gives CAISDSGNTIYF.

The table lists this clonotype with a few counts. This chain connects TRBV4-1 to TRBJ2-1; 8 bases fit TRBD2. With 5 bases clipped from V and 4 bases from J, the junction kept 16 bases outside the gene matches. Per germline, CDR1 MGHRA and CDR2 YSYEKL. The CDR3 is made up of 18 amino acids. The CDR3 DNA is TGCGCCAGCAGCGCCAGCATGTCGGGTAGCGGGGTATACAATGAGCAGTTCTTC. This sequence encodes CASSASMSGSGVYNEQFF.

The chain has TRBV18 and TRBJ2-3; D ambiguous. In germline, CDR1 is KGHSH, CDR2 LQKENI. The germline V and J ends were trimmed by 3 bases and 2 bases, with 12 bases remaining between them. The CDR3 extends over 15 amino acids. This CDR3 reads CASSPVRSHTDTQYF. The CDR3 nucleotides are TGTGCCAGCTCACCGGTGCGGAGTCACACAGATACGCAGTATTTT. The full variable domain, completed using reference TRBV18 and TRBJ2-3, is NAGVMQNPRHLVRRRGQEARLRCSPMKGHSHVYWYRQLPEEGLKFMVYLQKENIIDESGMPKERFSAEFPKEGPSILRIQQVVRGDSAAYFCASSPVRSHTDTQYFGPGTRLTVL.